The source of this TCR beta chain is a study of T-cell reconstitution after alpha-beta-depleted transplantation in children. The CDR3 totals 13 residues. The germline V gene has CDR1 SNHLY and CDR2 FYNNEI. Trimming took off 8 bases at V and 1 base at J, with 11 bases between the two ends. Researchers prepared the TCRbeta library using unique molecular identifiers, the study reports. TCRdb redid the calling of the PCR reads with MiXCR, one entry per CDR3 protein. The sample yields around 960,000 distinct CDR3 sequences, about 29% seen once. The receptor was isolated from a boy younger than two who had a stem cell transplant for SCID, so the T cells may come from the graft donor. V and J are TRBV2 and TRBJ1-1; a weak D match, TRBD1 (5 bases). The sequences come from PBMCs, mostly from graft donor cells, collected 360 days after TCRalphabeta/CD19-depleted stem cell transplant. This CDR3 reads CASPQGRNTEAFF. The CDR3 coding sequence is TGTGCCAGCCCCCAGGGACGGAACACTGAAGCTTTCTTT.